These 32 T cell receptor beta chains share one sample of origin, sequenced in a study of blood T cell repertoires in COVID-19. Only in-frame clones appear in the TCRdb table, and some are missing; sequencing was by immunoSEQ multiplex PCR. The table lists 35,000 to 55,000 clones, around 88% of them singletons. The sequencing input was peripheral blood. The receptors were gathered from a human donor in a cohort sampled during active COVID-19.

V and J are TRBV5-1 and TRBJ2-4; 10 positions match TRBD2. Looked up from germline, CDR1 is SGHRS and CDR2 is YFSETQ. The CDR3 is 15 amino acids. V was clipped by 4 bases and J by 5 bases; unmatched bases: 6. The DNA of the CDR3 is TGCGCCAGCAGCCCGGGAGGACTAGCGGAAAACATTCAGTACTTC. This codes for CASSPGGLAENIQYF.

The V gene is TRBV29-1, the J gene TRBJ2-7; 8 nucleotides agree with TRBD1. This CDR3 spans 16 amino acids. Trimming at V came to 1 base and at J to 4 bases, leaving 12 bases not matched to a gene. Germline assignment: CDR1 SQVTM and CDR2 ANQGSEA. CDR3 in amino acids: CSVEGGRDRGRYEQYF. The CDR3 DNA reads as TGCAGCGTTGAAGGAGGACGAGACAGGGGAAGATACGAGCAGTACTTC.

V is TRBV15 and J is TRBJ1-4; D is undetermined. In germline, CDR1 is LNHNV, CDR2 YYDKDF (reference sequence). Trimming left V 0 bases short and J 8 bases short, with 13 bases between. The CDR3 spans 15 residues. The CDR3 nucleotides read TGTGCCACCAGCAGAGATATGGGCAGTAGAGAAAAACTGTTTTTT. This codes for CATSRDMGSREKLFF.

The J gene is TRBJ2-7, the V gene TRBV4-3, with 9 nucleotides matching TRBD1. This CDR3 has 15 amino acids. V was pared by 3 bases and J by 2 bases, with 5 bases of the junction left unmatched. Germline assignment: CDR1 LGHNA and CDR2 YSLEER. The CDR3 sequence is CASSHGTGPTYEQYF. DNA for the CDR3: TGCGCCAGCAGCCATGGGACAGGGCCAACCTACGAGCAGTACTTC.

The rearrangement links TRBV12-3 or TRBV12-4 to TRBJ1-2; D gene uncertain. The CDR3 runs 12 residues. The V and J ends lost 8 bases and 0 bases respectively, with 7 bases between them. The DNA of the CDR3 is TGTGCCAGCGAGTACGCTAACTATGGCTACACCTTC. This encodes CASEYANYGYTF.

This clone was seen just once. This chain links TRBV6-2 or TRBV6-3 with TRBJ2-3; 10 bases match TRBD2. Trimming cost V 3 bases and J 2 bases; bases outside gene matches: 2. CDR3 size: 15 residues. CDR1 MNHEY and CDR2 SVGEGT come from the germline V gene. CDR3 region: CASSYTSGDTDTQYF. As DNA, the CDR3 is TGTGCCAGCAGTTATACTAGCGGGGACACAGATACGCAGTATTTT.

This clone turned up a few times. The chain links TRBV3-1 (or the pseudogene TRBV3-2) to TRBJ2-2; 10 positions match TRBD2. CDR1 and CDR2 from the germline V gene are LGHDT and YNNKEL (reference sequence). V trimming: 4 bases; J trimming: 3 bases; junction bases outside the gene matches: 2. The CDR3 length is 15 residues. CDR3 DNA sequence: TGTGCCAGCAGCCCCCTAGCGGGGGACACCGGGGAGCTGTTTTTT. Its protein is CASSPLAGDTGELFF.

The chain employs TRBV6-2 or TRBV6-3 and TRBJ1-5, with D perhaps TRBD1 (6 bases). The germline V gene encodes CDR1 MNHEY and CDR2 SVGEGT. CDR3 length: 20 amino acids. The V end was cut by 0 bases, the J end by 1 base, with 22 bases between. The CDR3 DNA reads TGTGCCAGCAGTTACTCGATTTCGGAACCGGGACAAAGAAGCAATCAGCCCCAGCATTTT. Translation: CASSYSISEPGQRSNQPQHF.

The gene calls are TRBV28 and TRBJ1-1; no clear D. The CDR3 covers 13 residues. CDR1 is MDHEN, CDR2 SYDVKM, per germline. V was shortened by 2 bases and J by 1 base, with 5 bases between the two germline ends. The CDR3 region has the DNA TGTGCCAGCAGTTTAATCCGGAACACTGAAGCTTTCTTT. It encodes CASSLIRNTEAFF.

The V gene is TRBV5-1, the J gene TRBJ1-2, with 7 positions matching TRBD1. V was pared by 1 base and J by 8 bases, with 5 bases of the junction left unmatched. There are 13 residues in the CDR3. Germline-derived CDR1 and CDR2 are SGHRS and YFSETQ. The CDR3 region is CASSLRGQRGYTF. DNA for the CDR3: TGCGCCAGCAGCTTGAGGGGGCAGAGAGGCTACACCTTC.

The chain uses TRBV7-9 and TRBJ2-2, with 12 bases lining up with TRBD1. Germline V gives CDR1 SEHNR, CDR2 FQNEAQ (reference sequence). The CDR3 consists of 18 residues. After removal of 5 bases from V and 1 base from J, the junction contained 8 bases not matched to a gene. CDR3: CASSRGTGGAKNTGELFF. The CDR3 DNA reads TGTGCCAGCAGCCGCGGGACAGGGGGCGCGAAGAACACCGGGGAGCTGTTTTTT.

The chain recombines TRBV9 with TRBJ1-6; the match to TRBD1 covers 7 bases. Losses at the gene ends were 3 bases for V and 6 bases for J; bases not matched to a gene: 9. The CDR3 totals 16 residues. Germline V gene data show CDR1 as SGDLS and CDR2 as YYNGEE. In DNA, the CDR3 is TGTGCCAGCAGCGCAGGGGGACGGGCAGGTAATTCACCCCTCCACTTT. Its translation is CASSAGGRAGNSPLHF.

The V call is TRBV15, the J call TRBJ1-3; 10 positions agree with TRBD1. The CDR3 sequence is 15 residues long. J was trimmed by 4 bases and V by 5 bases; bases with no gene match: 5. The germline gives CDR1 LNHNV, CDR2 YYDKDF (reference sequence). CDR3 sequence reads: CATSPDRGRGNTIYF. The CDR3 DNA reads as TGTGCCACCAGCCCAGACAGGGGGCGCGGAAACACCATATATTTT.

The V call is TRBV7-3, the J call TRBJ2-1, with TRBD1 matching 8 bases. V gave up 5 bases and J gave up 2 bases; unmatched junction bases: 5. Germline CDR1 is SGHTA and CDR2 is FQGTGA. This CDR3 has 15 residues. The CDR3 loop reads CASSQQGGTYNEQFF. The CDR3, as DNA: TGTGCCAGCAGCCAACAGGGGGGTACCTACAATGAGCAGTTCTTC.

In its sample, this clone was seen once. The chain couples TRBV19 to TRBJ1-1; 8 nucleotides match TRBD1. This CDR3 is built from 13 residues. With V trimmed by 5 bases and J by 5 bases, 4 bases remained unmatched. Germline V gene lookup returns CDR1 LNHDA and CDR2 SQIVND (reference sequence). The CDR3 DNA is TGTGCCAGTAGTGTCACAGGGGGAACTGAAGCTTTCTTT. Residues: CASSVTGGTEAFF.

The chain combines TRBV6-2 or TRBV6-3 with TRBJ2-7; 7 nucleotides align to TRBD2. The V and J ends lost 6 bases and 4 bases, in that order; junction bases with no gene match: 12. Looked up from germline, CDR1 is MNHEY and CDR2 is SVGEGT. This CDR3 has 15 residues. The CDR3, as DNA: TGTGCCAGCAGCTCGGGCGGGAGTGGTGCGTACGAGCAGTACTTC. It codes for CASSSGGSGAYEQYF.

The V call is TRBV9, the J call TRBJ2-5; D perhaps matches TRBD2 (6 bases). Germline-derived CDR1 and CDR2 are SGDLS and YYNGEE. This CDR3 spans 16 amino acids. The germline V and J ends were trimmed by 0 bases and 5 bases, with 17 bases remaining between them. The CDR3 DNA is TGTGCCAGCAGCGTAGGGTTACGGGATGGGGGGGAGACCCAGTACTTC. This sequence encodes CASSVGLRDGGETQYF.

The chain couples TRBV19 to TRBJ2-2; no reliable D call. The ends were cut back, 9 bases at V and 5 bases at J, with 10 bases in the middle. Germline V lookup: CDR1 LNHDA, CDR2 SQIVND (reference sequence). The CDR3 sequence is 12 residues long. CDR3 amino acids: CASSSRTGELFF. In DNA form, the CDR3 reads TGTGCCAGCTCGTCTCGGACCGGGGAGCTGTTTTTT.

The chain has TRBV10-3 and TRBJ2-5; D may be TRBD1 (6 bases). CDR3 length: 17 residues. Germline CDR1 reads ENHRY; CDR2 reads SYGVKD. Trimming pared 0 bases from V and 6 bases from J, leaving 20 bases between. The DNA of the CDR3 is TGTGCCATCAGTGAGTCGACTGCAGGGGCTGTCGGGCAGACCCAGTACTTC. Amino acids: CAISESTAGAVGQTQYF.

V usage is TRBV5-1 and J usage is TRBJ1-4; 7 bases line up with TRBD1. The CDR3 contains 15 residues. Germline loops: CDR1 SGHRS, CDR2 YFSETQ. The V segment lost 4 bases and the J segment 5 bases; nucleotides outside the gene matches: 8. The CDR3 DNA reads as TGCGCCAGCAGCCCCTTTGGGGACAGAAATGAAAAACTGTTTTTT. It encodes CASSPFGDRNEKLFF.

The chain joins TRBV12-3 or TRBV12-4 to TRBJ2-6; D gene unclear. The length of the CDR3 is 13 residues. The V end lost 5 bases, the J end lost 3 bases, and 5 bases lay between the germline ends. CDR3 nucleotide sequence: TGTGCCAGCAGTCCAGGTGGGGCCAACGTCCTGACTTTC. Its protein is CASSPGGANVLTF.

The chain links TRBV10-3 to TRBJ2-6; D gene uncertain. Germline CDR1 ENHRY, CDR2 SYGVKD. This CDR3 is built from 14 residues. V lost 5 bases and J 0 bases, leaving 5 bases between the germline ends. The CDR3 loop reads CAISYSSGANVLTF. CDR3 sequence (DNA): TGTGCCATCAGTTATAGCTCTGGGGCCAACGTCCTGACTTTC.

CDR3 nucleotides: TGTGCCAGCAGCGCCTCCTTAGCGGGGACCTATGGCTACACCTTC. Protein sequence: CASSASLAGTYGYTF. The chain combines TRBV9 with TRBJ1-2, with a possible D match to TRBD1 (5 bases). CDR1 is SGDLS and CDR2 is YYNGEE in the germline V gene. The CDR3 runs to 15 residues. V was cut by 3 bases and J by 4 bases, with 16 bases left in between.

This clone was seen a handful of times. Other DNA sequences in this specimen translate into the identical CDR3. This sequence joins TRBV6-5 and TRBJ1-2; a weak D match, TRBD1 (5 bases). Deletions cut 4 bases from V and 4 bases from J, with 10 bases between. There are 13 residues in the CDR3. The V gene's germline CDR1 is MNHEY and CDR2 SVGAGI. This CDR3 is CASSSLTGYGYTF. CDR3 nucleotides: TGTGCCAGCAGTTCCTTAACAGGCTATGGCTACACCTTC.

CDR3 region: CASSPPLASGRHNEQFF. The DNA for the CDR3 is TGTGCCAGCTCACCACCGTTGGCTAGCGGGAGACACAATGAGCAGTTCTTC. This rearrangement joins TRBV18 to TRBJ2-1; 10 nucleotides align to TRBD2. This CDR3 has 17 residues. Per germline, CDR1 KGHSH and CDR2 LQKENI. The V segment lost 0 bases and the J segment 5 bases; nucleotides outside the gene matches: 7.

This clone turned up a few times. V and J are TRBV15 and TRBJ2-6, with D possibly TRBD1 on 6 matching bases. Germline-derived CDR1 and CDR2 are LNHNV and YYDKDF (reference sequence). The CDR3 is made up of 18 amino acids. Trimming pared 2 bases from V and 0 bases from J, leaving 14 bases between. CDR3 protein: CATSRSNRVSSGANVLTF. CDR3 bases: TGTGCCACCAGCAGAAGTAACAGGGTTAGCTCTGGGGCCAACGTCCTGACTTTC.

This clone was counted once. The chain links TRBV25-1 to TRBJ1-6; weak D call: TRBD1 (5 bases). The CDR3 is made up of 15 amino acids. The V gene's germline CDR1 is MGHDK and CDR2 SYGVNS. Trimming removed 4 bases at V and 3 bases at J, with 10 bases between. The CDR3 region has the DNA TGTGCCAGCAGTGCCACAGGCTACTATAATTCACCCCTCCACTTT. This codes for CASSATGYYNSPLHF. The full variable domain, its missing parts supplied by reference TRBV25-1 and TRBJ1-6, is EADIYQTPRYLVIGTGKKITLECSQTMGHDKMYWYQQDPGMELHLIHYSYGVNSTEKGDLSSESTVSRIRTEHFPLTLESARPSHTSQYLCASSATGYYNSPLHFGNGTRLTVT.

The chain links TRBV3-1 (or the pseudogene TRBV3-2) to TRBJ1-4; D remains ambiguous. Germline V gene sequence: CDR1 LGHDT, CDR2 YNNKEL (reference sequence). The CDR3 sequence is 14 residues long. Trimming removed 0 bases from V and 10 bases from J, with 12 bases in between. The CDR3 loop is CASSQDRSVRKLFF. The DNA of the CDR3 is TGTGCCAGCAGCCAAGACAGGTCGGTAAGAAAACTGTTTTTT.

This sequence joins TRBV19 and TRBJ2-1, with 9 bases identical to TRBD2. The CDR3 has 15 amino acids. Germline V gives CDR1 LNHDA, CDR2 SQIVND (reference sequence). Trimming took 1 base from V and 9 from J; bases not matched to a gene: 7. CDR3 in amino acids: CASSIAAGGPSEQFF. The CDR3 coding sequence is TGTGCCAGTAGTATAGCTGCGGGAGGGCCGAGTGAGCAGTTCTTC.

This clone was detected only a few times. The J gene is TRBJ1-3, the V gene TRBV18; 7 bases align to TRBD1. The length of the CDR3 is 15 residues. The J segment lost 11 bases and the V segment lost 5 bases, leaving 15 bases of the junction unmatched. Germline V gene sequence: CDR1 KGHSH, CDR2 LQKENI. For the CDR3, the DNA is TGTGCCAGCTCAGACCGGGACAGAAGTCAAACCCCCATATATTTT. Amino acid sequence: CASSDRDRSQTPIYF.

This clone was picked up a small number of times. The chain recombines TRBV6-4 with TRBJ2-2; tentative D call: TRBD2 (5 bases). Germline CDR1 reads MRHNA; CDR2 reads SNTAGT. Trimming stripped 8 bases from V and 3 bases from J, with 16 bases between. The CDR3 spans 15 residues. The CDR3 region has the DNA TGTGCCAGCCAGCCAGAAGCGGCCCACACCGGGGAGCTGTTTTTT. Its translation is CASQPEAAHTGELFF.

The genes are TRBV4-1 and TRBJ2-3; TRBD2 aligns across 8 bases. This CDR3 is built from 18 residues. Trimming at V came to 0 bases and at J to 2 bases, leaving 10 bases not matched to a gene. The germline gives CDR1 MGHRA, CDR2 YSYEKL. CDR3 in DNA: TGCGCCAGCAGCCAAGATCGAGAGCGGGGGACATCCACAGATACGCAGTATTTT. It translates to CASSQDRERGTSTDTQYF.